This T cell receptor (beta chain) was sequenced during a study of blood T cell repertoires in COVID-19. About the study: T cells, B-cell-depleted T cells, or PBMCs provided the cDNA or gDNA that served as material.

This CDR3 has 19 residues. V lost 4 bases, J lost 0 bases, and 15 bases stayed unmatched. Germline V lookup: CDR1 LGHDT, CDR2 YNNKEL (reference sequence). Authors' data handling: Reference gene primer amplification gave nucleated cell count estimates. Measured with immunoSEQ multiplex PCR; TCRdb has only the in-frame clones, and not every one. V and J calls and clone size are those listed in that table; D and trimming were worked out from the DNA. Of 250,000 to 300,000 clones in the sample, roughly 90% were seen once. This receptor was identified in a woman aged 25 to 39 with COVID-19, enrolled during active disease. This chain joins TRBV3-1 (or the pseudogene TRBV3-2) and TRBJ1-2; 9 nucleotides line up with TRBD1. The sequenced sample was peripheral blood. CDR3 residues: CASSPHRGLFLYPNYGYTF. Written as DNA, the CDR3 is TGTGCCAGCAGCCCCCACAGGGGGCTATTTCTCTATCCTAACTATGGCTACACCTTC.